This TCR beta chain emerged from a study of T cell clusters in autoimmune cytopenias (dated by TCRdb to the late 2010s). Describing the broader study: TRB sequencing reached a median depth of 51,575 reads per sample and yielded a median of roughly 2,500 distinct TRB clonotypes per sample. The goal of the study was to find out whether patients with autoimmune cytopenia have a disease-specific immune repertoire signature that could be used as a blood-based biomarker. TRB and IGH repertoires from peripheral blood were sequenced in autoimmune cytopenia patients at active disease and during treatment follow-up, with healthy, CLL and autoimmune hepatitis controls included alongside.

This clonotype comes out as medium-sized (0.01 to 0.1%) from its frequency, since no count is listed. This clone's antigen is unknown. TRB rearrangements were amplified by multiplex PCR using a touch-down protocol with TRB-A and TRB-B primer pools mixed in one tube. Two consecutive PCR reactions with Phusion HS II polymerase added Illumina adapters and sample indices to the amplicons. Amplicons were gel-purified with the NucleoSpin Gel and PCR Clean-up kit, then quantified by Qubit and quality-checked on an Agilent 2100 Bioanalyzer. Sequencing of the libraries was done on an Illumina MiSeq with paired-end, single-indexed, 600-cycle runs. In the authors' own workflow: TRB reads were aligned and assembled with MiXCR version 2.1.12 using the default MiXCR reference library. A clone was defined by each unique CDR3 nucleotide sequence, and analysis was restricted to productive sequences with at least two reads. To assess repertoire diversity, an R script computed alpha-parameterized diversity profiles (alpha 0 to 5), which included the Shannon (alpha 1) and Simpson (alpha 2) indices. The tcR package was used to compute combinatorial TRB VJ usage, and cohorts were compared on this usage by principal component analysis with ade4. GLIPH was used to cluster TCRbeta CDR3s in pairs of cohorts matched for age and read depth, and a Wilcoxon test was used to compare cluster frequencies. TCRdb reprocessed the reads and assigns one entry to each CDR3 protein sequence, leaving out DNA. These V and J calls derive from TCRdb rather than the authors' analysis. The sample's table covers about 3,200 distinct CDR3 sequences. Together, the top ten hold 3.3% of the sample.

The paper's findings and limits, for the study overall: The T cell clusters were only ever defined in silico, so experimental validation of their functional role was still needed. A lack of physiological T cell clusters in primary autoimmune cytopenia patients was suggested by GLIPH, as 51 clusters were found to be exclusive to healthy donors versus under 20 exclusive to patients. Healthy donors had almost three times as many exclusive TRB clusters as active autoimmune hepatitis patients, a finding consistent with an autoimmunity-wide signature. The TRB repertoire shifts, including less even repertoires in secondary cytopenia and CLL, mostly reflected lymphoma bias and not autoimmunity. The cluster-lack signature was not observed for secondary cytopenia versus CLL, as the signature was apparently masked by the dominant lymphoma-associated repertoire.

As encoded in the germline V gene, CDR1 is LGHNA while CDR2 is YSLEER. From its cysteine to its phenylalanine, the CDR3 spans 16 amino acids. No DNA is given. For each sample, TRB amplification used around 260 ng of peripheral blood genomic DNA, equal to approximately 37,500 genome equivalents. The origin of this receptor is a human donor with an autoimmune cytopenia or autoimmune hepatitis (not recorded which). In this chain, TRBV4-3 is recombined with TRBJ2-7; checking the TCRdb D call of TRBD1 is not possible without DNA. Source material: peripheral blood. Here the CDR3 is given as CASSQARDRHSYEQYF.